The rows below give T cell receptor beta chains drawn from one sample of a study of technical replicates of blood from a few donors. Produced via immunoSEQ multiplex PCR; TCRdb's table is partial and in-frame only. The data hold about 80,000 clones, with roughly 90% observed a single time. The source material was T cells isolated from PBMCs. The receptors stem from a human donor in good health. The CDR3 runs from the conserved cysteine through the conserved F or W. The D gene is left open where the match is weak. Some rows have no size entry. The others give once, few or many, or a class for an expanded clone.

J | V | size | D | DNA | CDR3
TRBJ2-3 | TRBV6-5 | NA | TRBD2 | TGTGCCAGCAGTTATACTAGCGGGAGTTCAGATACGCAGTATTTT | CASSYTSGSSDTQYF
TRBJ2-5 | TRBV7-2 | once | TRBD2 | TGTGCCAGCAGCTCGGCTAGCGGGAGGCACCAAGAGACCCAGTACTTC | CASSSASGRHQETQYF
TRBJ1-1 | TRBV14 | NA | NA | TGTGCCAGCAGCCAAGATCTCGGGGGAACTGAAGCTTTCTTT | CASSQDLGGTEAFF
TRBJ1-1 | TRBV6-5 | NA | NA | TGTGCCAGCAGTTACTTCGGGTTGGCTTTCTTT | CASSYFGLAFF
TRBJ2-2 | TRBV19 | NA | TRBD1 | TGTGCCAGCAACGGACAGGGTACCACCGGGGAGCTGTTTTTT | CASNGQGTTGELFF
TRBJ2-1 | TRBV14 | NA | NA | TGTGCCAGCAGCCAAGGGCCCAACAATGAGCAGTTCTTC | CASSQGPNNEQFF
TRBJ2-7 | TRBV19 | once | TRBD2 | TGTGCCAGTAGTATCCGGACTAGCGGGAGTTCCCACGAGCAGTACTTC | CASSIRTSGSSHEQYF
TRBJ2-5 | TRBV27 | NA | NA | TGTGCCAGCAGTTTCTCGGGGGGCAGGGAGACCCAGTACTTC | CASSFSGGRETQYF
TRBJ2-1 | TRBV10-2 | NA | NA | TGCGCCAGCTCCAGGGGTGGCTCCTACAATGAGCAGTTCTTC | CASSRGGSYNEQFF
TRBJ2-2 | TRBV7-2 | NA | NA | TGTGCCAGCAGCCTCCTCGGGGCCGGGGAGCTGTTTTTT | CASSLLGAGELFF
TRBJ1-1 | TRBV27 | NA | TRBD1 | TGTGCCAGCAGTTTCCTCGGGACAGGGGCGGCCACTGAAGCTTTCTTT | CASSFLGTGAATEAFF
TRBJ2-1 | TRBV30 | NA | TRBD2 | TGTGCCTGGACGTGGGGCGGGAGTAGGAATGAGCAGTTCTTC | CAWTWGGSRNEQFF
TRBJ1-4 | TRBV5-6 | once | NA | TGTGCCAGCAGCGACACCCTTGGGAATGAAAAACTGTTTTTT | CASSDTLGNEKLFF
TRBJ1-3 | TRBV7-9 | NA | NA | TGTGCCAATGCACAGGGTGAATCTGGAAACACCATATATTTT | CANAQGESGNTIYF
TRBJ1-1 | TRBV9 | NA | NA | TGTGCCAGCAGCGTTGGGGGGAGCACTGAAGCTTTCTTT | CASSVGGSTEAFF
TRBJ2-1 | TRBV4-3 | NA | TRBD1 | TGCGCCAGCAGCCAACCGGGACAGGGGAGGAATGAGCAGTTCTTC | CASSQPGQGRNEQFF
TRBJ2-1 | TRBV9 | NA | TRBD2 | TGTGCCAGCAGCGTAGGTCAGGGCGGGAGGGCCAACAATGAGCAGTTCTTC | CASSVGQGGRANNEQFF
TRBJ1-1 | TRBV9 | NA | NA | TGTGCCAGCAGCGGAGGGGGCACTGAAGCTTTCTTT | CASSGGGTEAFF
TRBJ2-7 | TRBV28 | NA | NA | TGTGCCAGCAGTACTTCCTACGAGCAGTACTTC | CASSTSYEQYF
TRBJ2-2 | TRBV18 | NA | TRBD1 | TGTGCCAGCTCACCCCCGGGACAGGTGAACACCGGGGAGCTGTTTTTT | CASSPPGQVNTGELFF
TRBJ1-2 | TRBV5-1 | NA | NA | TGCGCCAGCAGCTTGGAACGGGGTTTAGGTGGCTACACCTTC | CASSLERGLGGYTF
TRBJ2-7 | TRBV6-5 | NA | NA | TGTGCCAGCAGTCAGGACAGTGACTACGAGCAGTACTTC | CASSQDSDYEQYF
TRBJ1-5 | TRBV5-1 | NA | TRBD1 | TGCGCCAGCAGCTTGGATGGACAGGGCGATCAGCCCCAGCATTTT | CASSLDGQGDQPQHF
TRBJ2-1 | TRBV11-1 | once | NA | TGTGCCAGCAGCTTAGCCGTGCGGGGAAGCTACAATGAGCAGTTCTTC | CASSLAVRGSYNEQFF
TRBJ1-2 | TRBV5-6 | NA | TRBD1 | TGTGCCAGCAGCCTTCAGCAGGGGGCGCGGGGCTACACCTTC | CASSLQQGARGYTF
TRBJ2-2 | TRBV7-9 | NA | NA | TGTGCCAGCAGCTTGATACAGGTCACCGGGGAGCTGTTTTTT | CASSLIQVTGELFF
TRBJ2-5 | TRBV14 | NA | NA | TGTGCCAGCAGCCAAGATCCCCTAGTATCGGGGTTCCAAGAGACCCAGTACTTC | CASSQDPLVSGFQETQYF
TRBJ2-7 | TRBV7-8 | NA | TRBD2 | TGTGCCAGCTCCCCGGGGGGTCACAGCTCCTACGAGCAGTACTTC | CASSPGGHSSYEQYF
TRBJ2-7 | TRBV28 | once | NA | TGTGCCAGCAGTTTTGGCAGGGGCCCGTACGAGCAGTACTTC | CASSFGRGPYEQYF
TRBJ2-7 | TRBV7-9 | NA | TRBD1 | TGTGCCAGCAGCGCCGGACAGGGGGTCGACGAGCAGTACTTC | CASSAGQGVDEQYF
TRBJ2-1 | TRBV9 | NA | TRBD2 | TGTGCCAGCAGCGCAAATCCGGGACTAGCCGATGAGCAGTTCTTC | CASSANPGLADEQFF
TRBJ2-1 | TRBV7-8 | NA | NA | TGTGCCAGCAGCTTGATATCCTACTGGGGAGCGGAGCAGTTCTTC | CASSLISYWGAEQFF
TRBJ1-5 | TRBV27 | NA | NA | TGTGCCAGCAGATATACAGGGAATAATCAGCCCCAGCATTTT | CASRYTGNNQPQHF
TRBJ2-6 | TRBV7-3 | NA | TRBD1 | TGTGCCAGCAGCTTACTTACCGGGACAGCGGTTAGCCCAACTGGGGCCAACGTCCTGACTTTC | CASSLLTGTAVSPTGANVLTF
TRBJ2-5 | TRBV11-2 | NA | NA | TGTGCCAGCAGCTTCGGAGAGACCCAGTACTTC | CASSFGETQYF
TRBJ2-2 | TRBV13 | NA | NA | TGTGCCAGCAGCCCCTCACGGGAGAGTACCGGGGAGCTGTTTTTT | CASSPSRESTGELFF
TRBJ2-7 | TRBV2 | NA | TRBD2 | TGTGCCAGCAGGGATACACTAGCGGGAGAAATAGACGAGCAGTACTTC | CASRDTLAGEIDEQYF